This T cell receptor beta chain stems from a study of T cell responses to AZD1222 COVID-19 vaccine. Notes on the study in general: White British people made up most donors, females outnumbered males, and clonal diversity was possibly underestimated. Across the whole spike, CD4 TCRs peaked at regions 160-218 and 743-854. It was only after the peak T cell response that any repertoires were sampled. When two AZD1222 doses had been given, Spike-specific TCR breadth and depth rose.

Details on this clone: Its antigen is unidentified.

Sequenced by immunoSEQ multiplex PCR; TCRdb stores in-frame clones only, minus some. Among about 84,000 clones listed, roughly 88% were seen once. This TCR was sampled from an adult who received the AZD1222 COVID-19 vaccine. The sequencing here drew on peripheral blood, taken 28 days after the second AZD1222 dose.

Here the CDR3 reads CASSAQQGVNYGYTF. CDR3 in DNA: TGTGCCAGCAGCGCCCAACAGGGGGTTAACTATGGCTACACCTTC. The chain uses TRBV7-2 and TRBJ1-2, with TRBD1 matching 8 bases. Germline lookup yields CDR1 SGHTA and CDR2 FQGNSA. The CDR3 covers 15 residues. V lost 5 bases and J lost 1; bases outside the gene matches: 6.